The clone carrying this T cell receptor (beta chain) was found a few times. Antigen: not known. Germline V gene lookup returns CDR1 DFQATT and CDR2 SNEGSKA (reference sequence). Between the trimmed V and J ends, which lost 2 bases and 6 bases, there was a span of 4 bases. This CDR3 comprises 10 residues. The record originates from a study of beta chain features in type 1 diabetes. General study points: A moderate, significant TCRB CDR3 shortening appeared in type 1 diabetes across four CD4+ subsets.

The authors reverse transcribed all of the isolated RNA, so sequencing captured expressed TCRB transcripts. Method: immunoSEQ multiplex PCR; TCRdb's copy keeps in-frame clones and lacks some. The sample has about 340,000 clones, approximately 13% seen once; the top ten hold about 0.016%. The rearrangement joins TRBV20-1 to TRBJ1-1; D remains ambiguous. What was sequenced was naive CD4+ T cells from blood. The TCR was taken from a woman aged 18-35 years with type 1 diabetes. This chain's CDR3 is CSARQSEAFF. The DNA of the CDR3 is TGCAGTGCTAGACAGTCTGAAGCTTTCTTT.